This T cell receptor (beta chain) appears in the sequencing data of a study of OX40 agonist ivuxolimab in advanced cancers. Study-level results: More expanded clones were found, on average, in CD8+ than in CD4+ T cells. Among the lowest peripheral clonal expansion occurred in 0.1-3.0 mg/kg partial responders.

In its sample, this clone was seen once. Its antigen is unidentified. Libraries were prepared by immunoSEQ multiplex PCR; TCRdb keeps only in-frame clonotypes and omits some of them. There are about 73,000 clones in the sample; approximately 90% occur only once, and 10% to 11% lies in the top ten. The V and J ends lost 4 bases and 3 bases, in that order; junction bases with no gene match: 13. The CDR3 sequence is 17 residues long. Germline CDR1 MNHEY, CDR2 SMNVEV (reference sequence). V gene TRBV27 combines with J gene TRBJ2-3; 7 nucleotides match TRBD1. Sequenced here: CD4+ or CD8+ T cells sorted from blood, sampled in a trial of the OX40 agonist ivuxolimab. This TCR came from an adult with an advanced solid tumor such as melanoma, head and neck, liver or kidney cancer. CDR3 amino acids: CASSSWETGLRTDTQYF. The CDR3 region has the DNA TGTGCCAGCAGTTCTTGGGAGACAGGGTTGAGGACAGATACGCAGTATTTT.